One sample yielded the 12 T cell receptor beta chains listed below, sequenced in a study of T cells expressing NK-cell markers. TCRdb processed the 5' RACE reads again and assigns one entry to each CDR3 protein, with no DNA. The sample data list about 260,000 distinct CDR3 sequences. Sequencing input: blood T cells: a sorted CD56 or NKG2C T cell subset, CD4+ or CD8+ T cells, or bulk PBMC T cells (not recorded which). The receptors shown here come from a man aged 18 to 35 in good health.

The chain uses TRBV29-1 and TRBJ2-5; without DNA, the TCRdb call of TRBD2 cannot be checked. This CDR3 has 13 amino acids. Germline V lookup: CDR1 SQVTM, CDR2 ANQGSEA. The chain's CDR3 is CSARGEGWETQYF.

The chain employs TRBV4-3 and TRBJ2-2; TCRdb's D call, TRBD2, is unchecked because there is no DNA. CDR3 length: 15 amino acids. CDR1 and CDR2 (germline): LGHNA, YSLEER. The CDR3 sequence: CASRGLAGGPGELFF.

The gene calls are TRBV30 and TRBJ2-3. Germline values: CDR1 GTSNPN, CDR2 SVGIG (reference sequence). The CDR3 has 12 residues. Here the CDR3 reads CAWSVWRDTQYF.

The chain combines TRBV2 with TRBJ2-3; the D call of TRBD1 rests on TCRdb alone, since no DNA is present to check it. CDR3 length: 16 amino acids. CDR1 is SNHLY and CDR2 is FYNNEI in the germline V gene. CDR3 region: CAIRRQGSPSTDTQYF.

The chain links TRBV12-3 or TRBV12-4 to TRBJ2-2; as DNA is missing, the TRBD1 call by TCRdb cannot be tested. The CDR3 sequence is 14 residues long. The CDR3 protein is CASRGRTGTGELFF.

The rearrangement joins TRBV5-1 to TRBJ2-1. The V gene's germline CDR1 is SGHRS and CDR2 YFSETQ. This CDR3 is built from 13 residues. CDR3 in amino acids: CASRGNAANEQFF.

V and J are TRBV20-1 and TRBJ2-4; the TCRdb call, TRBD1, lacks DNA for checking. The length of the CDR3 is 16 residues. Germline CDR1 DFQATT, CDR2 SNEGSKA (reference sequence). CDR3 sequence reads: CSARAPGQVAKNIQYF.

Here the CDR3 reads CASSLDPGGSNEQFF. The chain recombines TRBV11-3 with TRBJ2-1; without DNA, the TCRdb call of TRBD2 cannot be checked. The germline CDR1 and CDR2 sequences are SGHNT and YENEEA. The CDR3 spans 15 residues. Variable domain in full (rest from reference TRBV11-3 and TRBJ2-1): EAGVVQSPRYKIIEKKQPVAFWCNPISGHNTLYWYLQNLGQGPELLIRYENEEAVDDSQLPKDRFSAERLKGVDSTLKIQPAELGDSAVYLCASSLDPGGSNEQFFGPGTRLTVL.

The J gene is TRBJ2-7, the V gene TRBV5-5; TCRdb's D call of TRBD2 is untestable without DNA. The length of the CDR3 is 15 residues. Germline V gene lookup returns CDR1 SGHKS and CDR2 YYEKEE (reference sequence). The CDR3 sequence is CASSLSPSGIDEQYF.

The rearrangement uses TRBV3-1 and TRBJ2-3; TCRdb picks TRBD1, but there is no DNA to check that call. This CDR3 region has 15 residues. The germline V gene has CDR1 LGHDT and CDR2 YNNKEL (reference sequence). CDR3 amino acids: CASSNRDTSTDTQYF.

The V and J genes are TRBV12-3 or TRBV12-4 and TRBJ2-1; TCRdb calls TRBD1, which cannot be checked without DNA. This CDR3 is 16 amino acids long. CDR3 sequence: CASSFDHPLYYNEQFF.

The chain uses TRBV6-1 and TRBJ1-6; lacking DNA, the TRBD1 call made by TCRdb goes unchecked. Germline V lookup: CDR1 MNHNS, CDR2 SASEGT. CDR3 length: 18 residues. CDR3 region: CASSPVRGPSSYNSPLHF.